What follows are 27 T cell receptor beta chains derived from one specimen sequenced in a study of T cell changes during pregnancy in multiple sclerosis. The assay was immunoSEQ multiplex PCR, and TCRdb's table has in-frame clones only and misses some. There are 40,000 to 55,000 clones in the sample; 90% to 95% occur only once, and about 0.36% lies in the top ten. The sample here was CD4+ T cells from peripheral blood mononuclear cells, taken before pregnancy. All receptors derive from a female donor with multiple sclerosis, enrolled in a pregnancy study.

This chain connects TRBV19 to TRBJ2-5; D may be TRBD1 (7 bases). The CDR3 is made up of 17 amino acids. CDR1 is LNHDA, CDR2 SQIVND, per germline (reference sequence). V lost 4 bases and J lost 5, with 23 bases in between. CDR3 in amino acids: CASSRNPRGTGAETQYF. CDR3 nucleotide sequence: TGTGCCAGTAGTAGGAACCCCAGGGGGACTGGTGCGGAGACCCAGTACTTC.

The chain combines TRBV7-2 with TRBJ1-2; 12 bases map to TRBD1. Germline V CDR1 and CDR2: SGHTA, FQGNSA. With 6 bases clipped from V and 2 bases from J, the junction kept 4 bases outside the gene matches. The CDR3 has 15 residues. The CDR3 protein is CASRRDRGRNYGYTF. CDR3 bases: TGTGCCAGCAGGCGGGACAGGGGGCGCAACTATGGCTACACCTTC.

This clone was recorded once. V gene TRBV6-1 combines with J gene TRBJ2-7, with 9 bases fitting TRBD2. The CDR3 is 14 residues long. Germline loops: CDR1 MNHNS, CDR2 SASEGT. Trimming cost V 4 bases and J 0 bases; bases outside gene matches: 1. The CDR3 DNA reads TGTGCCAGCAGTGTAGCGGGAGTCTCCTACGAGCAGTACTTC. Translating gives CASSVAGVSYEQYF.

V usage is TRBV30 and J usage is TRBJ2-1; tentative D call: TRBD2 (6 bases). The V gene's germline CDR1 is GTSNPN and CDR2 SVGIG (reference sequence). V dropped 4 bases and J dropped 8 bases, with 21 bases sitting between them. This CDR3 comprises 15 residues. The CDR3 spells CAWTDPEGRKHEQFF. DNA of the CDR3: TGTGCCTGGACCGACCCGGAGGGAAGGAAGCATGAGCAGTTCTTC.

CDR3 residues: CSVGGSGGIETQYF. The DNA of the CDR3 is TGCAGCGTAGGGGGATCAGGGGGCATTGAGACCCAGTACTTC. V and J are TRBV29-1 and TRBJ2-5; 8 nucleotides agree with TRBD1. This CDR3 contains 14 residues. Trimming at V came to 6 bases and at J to 5 bases, leaving 11 bases not matched to a gene. The germline V gene encodes CDR1 SQVTM and CDR2 ANQGSEA.

The CDR3 region has the DNA TGTGCCAGCAGACCCGGGAGACGGACAGGCTCCTACGAGCAGTACTTC. Protein product: CASRPGRRTGSYEQYF. V gene TRBV7-2 combines with J gene TRBJ2-7; tentatively, D is TRBD1 (7 bases). CDR1 and CDR2 (germline): SGHTA, FQGNSA. The CDR3 has 16 amino acids. V dropped 6 bases and J dropped 0 bases, with 18 bases sitting between them.

This chain uses TRBV29-1 with TRBJ2-1; D call uncertain. The CDR3 consists of 12 residues. Germline CDR1 and CDR2: SQVTM and ANQGSEA. The V gene lost 4 bases and the J gene lost 1 base, with 5 bases spanning the gap. The CDR3 protein is CSVGSSYNEQFF. CDR3 nucleotides: TGCAGCGTTGGGAGTTCCTACAATGAGCAGTTCTTC.

This chain connects TRBV28 to TRBJ1-5, with D perhaps matching TRBD1 (5 bases). The CDR3 has 14 amino acids. The V and J ends lost 6 bases and 3 bases respectively, with 12 bases between them. CDR1 MDHEN and CDR2 SYDVKM come from the germline V gene. The CDR3 DNA sequence: TGTGCCAGCAGCCCGGGGGGGATCAATCAGCCCCAGCATTTT. Protein: CASSPGGINQPQHF.

The chain links TRBV19 to TRBJ1-1; 8 nucleotides align to TRBD1. J was trimmed by 7 bases and V by 10 bases; bases with no gene match: 14. Germline values: CDR1 LNHDA, CDR2 SQIVND (reference sequence). CDR3 length: 14 amino acids. The CDR3 loop is CATRQAGGWGEAFF. The CDR3 region has the DNA TGTGCCACCCGCCAGGCAGGGGGCTGGGGTGAAGCTTTCTTT.

This chain connects TRBV4-1 to TRBJ2-1, with a possible D match to TRBD2 (7 bases). This CDR3 spans 13 amino acids. The V end lost 5 bases, the J end lost 5 bases, and 10 bases lay between the germline ends. Germline V gene data show CDR1 as MGHRA and CDR2 as YSYEKL. The CDR3 coding sequence is TGCGCCAGCAGCAGGGGGGGGAACAATGAGCAGTTCTTC. Residues: CASSRGGNNEQFF.

The chain combines TRBV18 with TRBJ1-1; unclear D gene. Per germline, CDR1 KGHSH and CDR2 LQKENI. Trimming left V 2 bases short and J 2 bases short, with 6 bases between. The CDR3 has 13 residues. DNA for the CDR3: TGTGCCAGCTCACCATTATCTAACACTGAAGCTTTCTTT. Translated: CASSPLSNTEAFF.

J is TRBJ2-1 and V is TRBV7-9, with 8 bases that match TRBD2. This CDR3 has 15 residues. Germline assignment: CDR1 SEHNR and CDR2 FQNEAQ (reference sequence). V lost 5 bases to trimming and J lost 7 bases; unmatched junction nucleotides: 10. The chain's CDR3 is CASSPLASGRNEQFF. The CDR3, as DNA: TGTGCCAGCAGCCCCCTGGCTAGCGGGCGAAATGAGCAGTTCTTC.

The chain recombines TRBV27 with TRBJ1-4; maybe TRBD1 (5 bases). The ends were cut back, 6 bases at V and 5 bases at J, with 13 bases in the middle. This CDR3 contains 14 residues. Germline CDR1 is MNHEY and CDR2 is SMNVEV (reference sequence). CDR3 sequence (DNA): TGTGCCAGCAGGGGAGGCGGACACAATGAAAAACTGTTTTTT. Its protein product is CASRGGGHNEKLFF.

The chain carries TRBV27 and TRBJ2-7, with TRBD1 matching over 11 bases. This CDR3 has 16 amino acids. V gave up 4 bases and J gave up 2 bases; unmatched junction bases: 7. Germline V gives CDR1 MNHEY, CDR2 SMNVEV (reference sequence). The CDR3 DNA reads as TGTGCCAGCAGTTCCCCGAGGACAGGGGGCCCCTACGAGCAGTACTTC. This translates into CASSSPRTGGPYEQYF.

The rearrangement joins TRBV6-5 to TRBJ1-2, with D perhaps TRBD1 (5 bases). CDR1 is MNHEY, CDR2 SVGAGI, per germline. The CDR3 runs to 14 residues. Trimming removed 6 bases from V and 2 bases from J, with 13 bases in between. The chain's CDR3 is CASRRGAGNYGYTF. The CDR3 DNA reads TGTGCCAGCAGACGCGGGGCAGGGAACTATGGCTACACCTTC.

The chain has TRBV2 and TRBJ2-3, with 10 positions matching TRBD2. Germline V CDR1 and CDR2: SNHLY, FYNNEI. The length of the CDR3 is 17 residues. Germline trimming cut 6 bases from V and 6 bases from J; bases unmatched to any gene: 15. CDR3 protein: CASSLLSLAGGRDTQYF. CDR3 nucleotide sequence: TGTGCCAGCAGCCTGCTTAGTTTAGCGGGAGGCCGGGATACGCAGTATTTT.

The chain employs TRBV16 and TRBJ1-5, with a tentative D call TRBD1 (5 bases). This CDR3 contains 16 residues. V gave up 2 bases and J gave up 1 base, with 12 bases separating them. Germline V gene lookup returns CDR1 KGHSY and CDR2 FQNENV. DNA for the CDR3: TGTGCCAGCAGCCAACTGGCAGGGTCAAGCAATCAGCCCCAGCATTTT. It yields the protein CASSQLAGSSNQPQHF. The full variable domain, with the rest looked up from reference TRBV16 and TRBJ1-5, is GEEVAQTPKHLVRGEGQKAKLYCAPIKGHSYVFWYQQVLKNEFKFLISFQNENVFDETGMPKERFSAKCLPNSPCSLEIQATKLEDSAVYFCASSQLAGSSNQPQHFGDGTRLSIL.

This sequence joins TRBV9 and TRBJ2-1; 9 bases are shared with TRBD2. The CDR3 is made up of 17 amino acids. Germline CDR1 SGDLS, CDR2 YYNGEE. The V and J ends lost 0 bases and 7 bases, in that order; junction bases with no gene match: 11. The CDR3 DNA is TGTGCCAGCAGCGTAGGCGGCGGGAGGGCGACTGAGAATGAGCAGTTCTTC. It codes for CASSVGGGRATENEQFF.

The genes are TRBV7-9 and TRBJ1-3; 9 positions match TRBD1. The germline V gene has CDR1 SEHNR and CDR2 FQNEAQ (reference sequence). The ends lost 5 bases at V and 3 bases at J; junction bases unmatched: 8. The CDR3 runs 16 residues. The CDR3 protein is CASSTYRGRGGNTIYF. CDR3 nucleotide sequence: TGTGCCAGCAGCACCTACAGGGGGCGAGGTGGAAACACCATATATTTT.

In regard to this clone: One end of the junction varies from germline; a read error may be responsible. CDR3 DNA: TGTGCCAGCAGTGAATATGGGACAGTTTTGTTC. It specifies CASSEYGTVLF. The chain is built from TRBV2 and TRBJ1-2; 7 bases fit TRBD1. The CDR3 sequence is 11 residues long. CDR1 is SNHLY, CDR2 FYNNEI, per germline.

This rearrangement joins TRBV28 to TRBJ1-2; 8 nucleotides align to TRBD1. J was trimmed by 5 bases and V by 8 bases; bases with no gene match: 4. In germline, CDR1 is MDHEN, CDR2 SYDVKM. The CDR3 contains 12 residues. The CDR3 protein is CASHGTGYGYTF. In DNA form, the CDR3 reads TGTGCCAGCCACGGGACAGGTTATGGCTACACCTTC.

The V call is TRBV2, the J call TRBJ1-2; D might be TRBD1 (5 bases). In germline, CDR1 is SNHLY, CDR2 FYNNEI. V lost 4 bases to trimming and J lost 5 bases, with 14 bases between them. CDR3 length: 14 residues. CDR3 in amino acids: CASSGEGKGYGYTF. DNA of the CDR3: TGTGCCAGCAGTGGGGAGGGCAAGGGGTATGGCTACACCTTC. Based on the CDR3 plus reference TRBV2 and TRBJ1-2, the full variable domain is EPEVTQTPSHQVTQMGQEVILRCVPISNHLYFYWYRQILGQKVEFLVSFYNNEISEKSEIFDDQFSVERPDGSNFTLKIRSTKLEDSAMYFCASSGEGKGYGYTFGSGTRLTVV.

This clone was detected once. The rearrangement joins TRBV18 to TRBJ2-5, with D perhaps TRBD2 (5 bases). This CDR3 is built from 16 residues. Per germline, CDR1 KGHSH and CDR2 LQKENI. V was clipped by 6 bases and J by 0 bases, with 17 bases between them. CDR3 sequence (DNA): TGTGCCAGCTCCCTTAGGAATAGCGCCAACCAAGAGACCCAGTACTTC. Encoded protein: CASSLRNSANQETQYF.

This chain uses TRBV4-1 with TRBJ1-2, with TRBD1 matching over 7 bases. V dropped 1 base and J dropped 8; count of bases not matched to a gene: 7. CDR1 is MGHRA and CDR2 is YSYEKL in the germline V gene. CDR3 length: 14 residues. The CDR3 nucleotides read TGCGCCAGCAGCCAAGTAGGCCAGGGGGAGGGCTACACCTTC. Translated, it gives CASSQVGQGEGYTF.

The rearrangement uses TRBV5-1 and TRBJ2-1, with D perhaps TRBD2 (6 bases). Between the trimmed V and J ends, which lost 0 bases and 9 bases, there was a span of 13 bases. The CDR3 is made up of 14 amino acids. The V gene's germline CDR1 is SGHRS and CDR2 YFSETQ. The DNA for the CDR3 is TGCGCCAGCAGCTTGGATCGAATCGGGGGTGAGCAGTTCTTC. Its protein product is CASSLDRIGGEQFF.

V and J are TRBV7-2 and TRBJ1-4; 9 bases map to TRBD1. The V gene's germline CDR1 is SGHTA and CDR2 FQGNSA. The CDR3 has 13 amino acids. The V gene end was trimmed by 5 bases and the J gene end by 16 bases; junction bases not matched to a gene: 11. CDR3 amino acids: CASSPDRGAGRFF. The CDR3 DNA sequence: TGTGCCAGCAGCCCGGACAGGGGAGCTGGCCGGTTTTTT.

The chain recombines TRBV19 with TRBJ2-2; 9 nucleotides align to TRBD1. The CDR3 extends over 16 amino acids. Germline lookup yields CDR1 LNHDA and CDR2 SQIVND (reference sequence). J gave up 4 bases and V 4 bases, and 7 bases lay outside the gene matches. The CDR3 loop is CASSRVQGATTGELFF. CDR3 DNA: TGTGCCAGTAGTAGGGTACAGGGGGCCACCACCGGGGAGCTGTTTTTT.